This T cell receptor (beta chain) was retrieved from a study of cytomegalovirus exposure and HLA in healthy donors. The CDR3 has 16 residues. Germline CDR1 is SGHRS and CDR2 is YFSETQ. V gave up 4 bases and J gave up 7 bases, with 20 bases separating them. The study ran its PCR with 60 Vbeta and 13 Jbeta primers. The table came from immunoSEQ multiplex PCR; TCRdb's copy has only in-frame clones and leaves some out. The sample table includes roughly 150,000 clones. Broader study findings: Presence/absence analyses assumed roughly uniform sequencing depth across donors, which may not hold. Most TCR beta V segments were productive about 90% or about 30% of the time in an earlier analysis.

Comments on this clone: Its antigen remains unknown.

The J gene is TRBJ2-2, the V gene TRBV5-1; a possible D gene is TRBD1 (5 bases). Sequenced: PBMCs. The TCR sequence derives from a woman in her 50s in good health and CMV-seronegative. CDR3: CASSPPEAGMVGELFF. CDR3 DNA: TGCGCCAGCAGCCCTCCCGAGGCAGGGATGGTCGGGGAGCTGTTTTTT.